Listed below are T cell receptor beta chains from one sample, sequenced in a study of blood T cell repertoires in COVID-19. Assay: immunoSEQ multiplex PCR; the TCRdb copy retains only in-frame clones and omits some. The repertoire consists of fewer than 55,000 clones, with roughly four fifths occurring once and the leading ten covering around a quarter. What was sequenced was peripheral blood. The receptor set was obtained from a woman older than 75 with COVID-19, enrolled during active disease. Both conserved end residues are part of each CDR3. The order of the fields is CDR3 length, V gene, D gene, J gene, clone size, CDR3 protein, CDR3 DNA. A D gene is named only where the DNA matches it firmly. Clone size, where shown, is once, few, many, or a class for clones that have expanded.

14,TRBV11-1,TRBD2,TRBJ2-1,once,CASSAGGSYNEQFF,TGTGCCAGCAGCGCGGGGGGCTCCTACAATGAGCAGTTCTTC
14,TRBV3-1/TRBV3-2,NA,TRBJ2-2,NA,CASSQSGNTGELFF,TGTGCCAGCAGCCAGTCAGGGAACACCGGGGAGCTGTTTTTT
11,TRBV29-1,NA,TRBJ2-3,NA,CSVEITVTQYF,TGCAGCGTTGAGATTACAGTTACGCAGTATTTT
16,TRBV6-1,NA,TRBJ2-2,once,CASSGALPARGGELFF,TGTGCCAGCAGTGGAGCCCTTCCGGCCCGCGGCGGGGAGCTGTTTTTT
15,TRBV7-6,NA,TRBJ2-5,NA,CASRPSYSQGKTQYF,TGTGCCAGCAGACCTAGCTACAGCCAAGGGAAGACCCAGTACTTC
11,TRBV30,NA,TRBJ1-4,NA,CGWQGGEKLFF,TGTGGGTGGCAGGGCGGTGAAAAACTGTTTTTT
14,TRBV4-1,TRBD1,TRBJ2-7,few,CASSRPGQSYEQYF,TGCGCCAGCAGCCGCCCGGGACAGTCCTACGAGCAGTACTTC
16,TRBV7-9,NA,TRBJ2-3,NA,CASSSFGRGSGDTQYF,TGTGCCAGCAGCTCTTTCGGACGCGGGTCCGGTGATACGCAGTATTTT
13,TRBV28,NA,TRBJ1-4,NA,CASRTDLHEKLFF,TGTGCCAGCAGGACAGACTTGCACGAAAAACTGTTTTTT
19,TRBV5-1,NA,TRBJ2-2,NA,CASSLVEGAGQANTGELFF,TGCGCCAGCAGCTTAGTGGAGGGGGCCGGGCAGGCGAACACCGGGGAGCTGTTTTTT
17,TRBV4-1,TRBD2,TRBJ2-1,NA,CASSQDWSPSGRGEQFF,TGCGCCAGCAGCCAAGATTGGTCCCCTAGCGGGAGGGGTGAGCAGTTCTTC
14,TRBV7-9,TRBD1,TRBJ2-7,NA,CASSTGQGSYEQYF,TGTGCCAGCAGCACGGGACAGGGTTCCTACGAGCAGTACTTC
14,TRBV7-3,NA,TRBJ2-1,NA,CASSLNRVDNEQFF,TGTGCCAGCAGCTTAAATCGAGTTGACAATGAGCAGTTCTTC
13,TRBV7-2,TRBD2,TRBJ2-1,NA,CASSLALTSWQFF,TGTGCCAGCAGCTTAGCTCTGACTAGCTGGCAGTTCTTC
14,TRBV27,NA,TRBJ2-5,NA,CATQGGGSAETQYF,TGTGCCACCCAGGGAGGTGGGAGTGCAGAGACCCAGTACTTC
14,TRBV27,NA,TRBJ2-1,NA,CASSLGRTYNEQFF,TGTGCCAGCAGTTTGGGCAGGACTTACAATGAGCAGTTCTTC
17,TRBV14,NA,TRBJ2-3,NA,CASSQDGGEKSTDTQYF,TGTGCCAGCAGCCAAGATGGCGGGGAAAAATCCACAGATACGCAGTATTTT
16,TRBV7-9,TRBD1,TRBJ2-7,NA,CASSPKGGQGAYEQYF,TGTGCCAGCAGCCCCAAGGGCGGACAGGGCGCCTACGAGCAGTACTTC
13,TRBV28,NA,TRBJ2-3,NA,CASSSGGFGTQYF,TGTGCCAGCAGTTCCGGAGGGTTTGGAACGCAGTATTTT
12,TRBV19,NA,TRBJ2-7,NA,CASSIGSYEQYF,TGTGCCAGTAGTATAGGGAGTTACGAGCAGTACTTC
12,TRBV19,NA,TRBJ2-2,NA,CASSIRAGELFF,TGTGCCAGTAGTATTCGTGCCGGGGAGCTGTTTTTT
18,TRBV7-2,TRBD2,TRBJ2-3,NA,CASSSAHLAGGPTDTQYF,TGTGCCAGCAGCTCGGCCCATCTAGCGGGAGGCCCTACGGATACGCAGTATTTT
15,TRBV7-8,TRBD1,TRBJ2-7,NA,CASRISGTVSYEQYF,TGTGCCAGCAGAATATCCGGGACAGTCTCCTACGAGCAGTACTTC
16,TRBV3-1/TRBV3-2,TRBD1,TRBJ2-7,NA,CASSPPPGTVTYEQYF,TGTGCCAGCAGCCCCCCCCCAGGGACAGTGACCTACGAGCAGTACTTC
12,TRBV11-3,NA,TRBJ2-1,NA,CASSVQNNEQFF,TGTGCCAGCAGCGTACAAAACAATGAGCAGTTCTTC
13,TRBV29-1,NA,TRBJ1-1,NA,CSVLRGGRTEAFF,TGCAGCGTTTTACGGGGGGGGCGAACTGAAGCTTTCTTT
12,TRBV29-1,NA,TRBJ1-3,NA,CSVAVPGNTIYF,TGCAGCGTTGCGGTCCCTGGAAACACCATATATTTT
15,TRBV6-5,TRBD1,TRBJ2-1,NA,CASRVGQGRYNEQFF,TGTGCCAGCAGAGTGGGACAGGGACGATACAATGAGCAGTTCTTC
14,TRBV5-1,NA,TRBJ2-5,NA,CASSTRTYPETQYF,TGCGCCAGCAGCACCCGGACATATCCTGAGACCCAGTACTTC
12,TRBV6-1,NA,TRBJ2-7,NA,CASSFAVYEQYF,TGTGCCAGCAGTTTCGCAGTTTACGAGCAGTACTTC
12,TRBV10-3,NA,TRBJ2-7,NA,CAHGLNSYEQYF,TGTGCCCACGGACTGAACTCCTACGAGCAGTACTTC
16,TRBV9,TRBD2,TRBJ2-1,NA,CASSVGYLAGSAEQFF,TGTGCCAGCAGCGTAGGATACCTAGCGGGAAGCGCTGAGCAGTTCTTC
15,TRBV7-7,TRBD2,TRBJ2-7,once,CASSLVTSGRYEQYF,TGTGCTAGCAGCTTGGTTACTAGCGGGAGGTACGAGCAGTACTTC
16,TRBV6-1,NA,TRBJ1-4,NA,CASSGGTTRYNEKLFF,TGTGCCAGCAGTGGGGGGACTACAAGATACAATGAAAAACTGTTTTTT
15,TRBV28,TRBD1,TRBJ1-1,NA,CASSKTGGFNTEAFF,TGTGCCAGCAGTAAAACAGGGGGCTTCAACACTGAAGCTTTCTTT
15,TRBV27,TRBD1,TRBJ2-1,NA,CASSFRQGQGNEQFF,TGTGCCAGCAGTTTTAGACAGGGCCAAGGCAATGAGCAGTTCTTC
12,TRBV30,NA,TRBJ2-3,NA,CAWSLSAPMQYF,TGTGCCTGGAGTCTTAGCGCCCCAATGCAGTATTTT
15,TRBV5-1,TRBD1,TRBJ2-7,NA,CASSSSGQGYYEQYF,TGCGCCAGCAGCTCGAGTGGACAGGGGTACTACGAGCAGTACTTC
14,TRBV7-3,NA,TRBJ1-6,NA,CASSFAGTNSPLHF,TGTGCCAGCAGCTTCGCCGGGACAAATTCACCCCTCCACTTT
12,TRBV29-1,NA,TRBJ2-7,NA,CSGAGSSYEQYF,TGCAGCGGGGCGGGGAGCTCCTACGAGCAGTACTTC
13,TRBV7-9,NA,TRBJ1-1,few,CASSLTGNTEAFF,TGTGCCAGCAGCTTGACAGGAAACACTGAAGCTTTCTTT
16,TRBV6-1,TRBD2,TRBJ2-7,NA,CASSQVPSGRSYEQYF,TGTGCCAGCAGTCAAGTTCCTAGCGGGAGAAGCTACGAGCAGTACTTC
18,TRBV5-1,TRBD1,TRBJ2-7,NA,CASSLSYTGTGNSYEQYF,TGCGCCAGCAGCTTGTCTTATACCGGGACAGGGAATTCCTACGAGCAGTACTTC
15,TRBV3-1/TRBV3-2,NA,TRBJ2-1,NA,CASSQRVGETAEQFF,TGTGCCAGCAGCCAAAGGGTGGGAGAAACGGCTGAGCAGTTCTTC
14,TRBV5-1,NA,TRBJ1-2,NA,CASGPGHPNYGYTF,TGCGCCAGCGGACCGGGACATCCTAACTATGGCTACACCTTC
15,TRBV2,TRBD2,TRBJ2-3,NA,CASSLAGVGADTQYF,TGTGCCAGCAGTTTAGCGGGAGTGGGCGCAGATACGCAGTATTTT
13,TRBV6-1,NA,TRBJ1-6,NA,CASREGAYSPLHF,TGTGCCAGCAGGGAAGGGGCATATTCACCCCTCCACTTT
16,TRBV4-1,TRBD1,TRBJ2-7,NA,CASSQDQRTGGYEQYF,TGCGCCAGCAGCCAAGATCAACGGACAGGGGGCTACGAGCAGTACTTC
17,TRBV5-8,TRBD2,TRBJ2-3,NA,CASSRTSGRAGSDTQYF,TGTGCCAGCAGCAGGACTAGCGGGAGGGCCGGTTCAGATACGCAGTATTTT
14,TRBV6-5,TRBD1,TRBJ2-7,NA,CASRIGTGTYEQYF,TGTGCCAGCAGGATAGGGACAGGGACCTACGAGCAGTACTTC
14,TRBV5-1,TRBD2,TRBJ2-3,NA,CASSFGGGTDTQYF,TGCGCCAGCAGCTTTGGGGGAGGGACAGATACGCAGTATTTT
16,TRBV14,TRBD2,TRBJ2-1,NA,CASSQRREGPYNEQFF,TGTGCCAGCAGCCAAAGGCGGGAGGGCCCCTACAATGAGCAGTTCTTC